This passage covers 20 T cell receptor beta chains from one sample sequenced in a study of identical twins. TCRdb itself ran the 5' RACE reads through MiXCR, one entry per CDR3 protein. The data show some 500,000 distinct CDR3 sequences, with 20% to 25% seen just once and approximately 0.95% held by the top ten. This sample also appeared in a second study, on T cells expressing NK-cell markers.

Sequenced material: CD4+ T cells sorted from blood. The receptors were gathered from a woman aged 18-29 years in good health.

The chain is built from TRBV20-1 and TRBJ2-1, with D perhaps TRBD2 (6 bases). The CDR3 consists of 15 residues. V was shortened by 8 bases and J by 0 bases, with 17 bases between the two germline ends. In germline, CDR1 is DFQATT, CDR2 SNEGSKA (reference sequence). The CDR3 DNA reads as TGCAGTATTCTAGCGAGGGAGAGCTCCTACAATGAGCAGTTCTTC. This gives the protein CSILARESSYNEQFF.

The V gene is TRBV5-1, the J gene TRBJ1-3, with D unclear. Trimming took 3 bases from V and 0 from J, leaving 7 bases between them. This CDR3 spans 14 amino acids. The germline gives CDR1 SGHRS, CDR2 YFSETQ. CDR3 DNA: TGCGCCAGCAGCTCAGAACCCTCTGGAAACACCATATATTTT. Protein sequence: CASSSEPSGNTIYF.

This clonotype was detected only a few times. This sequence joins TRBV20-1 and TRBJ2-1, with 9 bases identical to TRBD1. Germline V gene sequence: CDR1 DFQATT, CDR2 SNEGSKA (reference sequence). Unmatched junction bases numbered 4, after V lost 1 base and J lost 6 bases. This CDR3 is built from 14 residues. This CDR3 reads CSARVETGGNEQFF. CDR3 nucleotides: TGCAGTGCTAGAGTCGAGACAGGGGGCAATGAGCAGTTCTTC.

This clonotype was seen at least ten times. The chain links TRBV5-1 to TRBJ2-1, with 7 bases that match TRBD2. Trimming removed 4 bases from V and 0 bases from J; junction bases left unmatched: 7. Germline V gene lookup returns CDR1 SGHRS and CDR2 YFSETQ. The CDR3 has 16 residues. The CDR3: CASSEIGGSSYNEQFF. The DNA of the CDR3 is TGCGCCAGCAGCGAAATCGGGGGGAGCTCCTACAATGAGCAGTTCTTC.

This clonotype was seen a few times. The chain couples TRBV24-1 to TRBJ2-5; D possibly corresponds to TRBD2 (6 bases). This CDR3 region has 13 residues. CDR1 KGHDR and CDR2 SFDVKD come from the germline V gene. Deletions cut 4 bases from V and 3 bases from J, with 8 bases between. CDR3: CATSDGGEETQYF. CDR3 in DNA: TGTGCCACCAGTGACGGGGGAGAAGAGACCCAGTACTTC.

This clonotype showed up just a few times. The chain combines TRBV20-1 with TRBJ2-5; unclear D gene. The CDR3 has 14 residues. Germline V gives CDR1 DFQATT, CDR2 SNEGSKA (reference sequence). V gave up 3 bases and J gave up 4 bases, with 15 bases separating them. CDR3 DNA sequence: TGCAGTGCTAGGGCGGATTGGGTAGGAGAGACCCAGTACTTC. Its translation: CSARADWVGETQYF.

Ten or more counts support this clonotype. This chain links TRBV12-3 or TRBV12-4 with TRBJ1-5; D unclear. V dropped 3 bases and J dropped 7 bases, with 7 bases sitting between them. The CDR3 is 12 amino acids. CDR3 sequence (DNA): TGTGCCAGCAGTTTCCTAGGGCAGCCCCAGCATTTT. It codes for CASSFLGQPQHF.

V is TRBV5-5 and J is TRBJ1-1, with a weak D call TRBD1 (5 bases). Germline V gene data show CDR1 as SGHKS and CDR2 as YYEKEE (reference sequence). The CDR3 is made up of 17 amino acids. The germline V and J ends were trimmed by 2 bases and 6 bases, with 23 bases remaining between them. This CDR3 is CASSLLGGSTDWAEAFF. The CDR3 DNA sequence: TGTGCCAGCAGCTTACTGGGGGGGAGTACTGATTGGGCTGAAGCTTTCTTT.

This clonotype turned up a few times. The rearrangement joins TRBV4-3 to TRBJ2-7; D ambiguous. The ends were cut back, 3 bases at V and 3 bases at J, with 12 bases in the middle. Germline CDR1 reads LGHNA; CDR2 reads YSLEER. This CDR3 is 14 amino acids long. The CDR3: CASSHSSLGYEQYF. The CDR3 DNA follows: TGCGCCAGCAGCCATTCCTCCCTCGGCTACGAGCAGTACTTC.

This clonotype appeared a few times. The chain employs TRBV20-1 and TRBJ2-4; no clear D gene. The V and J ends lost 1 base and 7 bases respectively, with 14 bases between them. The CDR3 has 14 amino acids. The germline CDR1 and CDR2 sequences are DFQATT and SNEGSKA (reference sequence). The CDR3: CSARVPGTDNIQYF. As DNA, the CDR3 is TGCAGTGCTAGAGTCCCGGGTACGGATAACATTCAGTACTTC.

For the CDR3, the DNA is TGCGCCAGCAGCTTGCCGGTGTCTAGCGGGGTCACAGATACGCAGTATTTT. Protein product: CASSLPVSSGVTDTQYF. The V gene is TRBV5-1, the J gene TRBJ2-3; 9 bases map to TRBD2. Losses at the gene ends were 1 base for V and 2 bases for J; bases not matched to a gene: 8. The CDR3 is 17 amino acids. Germline loops: CDR1 SGHRS, CDR2 YFSETQ.

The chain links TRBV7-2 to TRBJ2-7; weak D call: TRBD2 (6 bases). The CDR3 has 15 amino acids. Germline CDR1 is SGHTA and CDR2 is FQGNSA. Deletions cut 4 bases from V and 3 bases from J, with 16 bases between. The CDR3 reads CASSSPREWYYEQYF. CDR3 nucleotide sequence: TGTGCCAGCAGCTCTCCGCGGGAATGGTACTACGAGCAGTACTTC.

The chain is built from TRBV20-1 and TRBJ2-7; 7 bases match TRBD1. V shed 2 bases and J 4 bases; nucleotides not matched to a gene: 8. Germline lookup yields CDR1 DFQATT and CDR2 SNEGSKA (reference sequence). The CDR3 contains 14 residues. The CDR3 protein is CSARSPQGEYEQYF. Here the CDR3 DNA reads TGCAGTGCTAGATCTCCCCAGGGGGAGTACGAGCAGTACTTC.

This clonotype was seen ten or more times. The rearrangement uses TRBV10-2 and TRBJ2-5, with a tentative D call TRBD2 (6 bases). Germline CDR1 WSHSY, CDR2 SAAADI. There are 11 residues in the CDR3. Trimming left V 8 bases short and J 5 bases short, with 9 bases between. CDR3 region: CASVGGETQYF. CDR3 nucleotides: TGCGCCAGCGTTGGGGGGGAGACCCAGTACTTC.

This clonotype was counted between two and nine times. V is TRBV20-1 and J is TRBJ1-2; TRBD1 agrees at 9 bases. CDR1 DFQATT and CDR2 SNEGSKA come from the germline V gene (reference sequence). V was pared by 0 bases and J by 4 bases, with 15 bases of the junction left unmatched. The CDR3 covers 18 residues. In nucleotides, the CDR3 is TGCAGTGCTAGAGAACCGGGACAGGGTAGGGGAGGATCCTATGGCTACACCTTC. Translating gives CSAREPGQGRGGSYGYTF.

The CDR3 spells CASSLNRAYTDTQYF. CDR3 sequence (DNA): TGTGCCAGCAGCTTAAACAGGGCGTACACAGATACGCAGTATTTT. The chain links TRBV7-8 to TRBJ2-3, with D possibly being TRBD1 (6 bases). V was trimmed by 2 bases and J by 2 bases, leaving 11 bases between them. The CDR3 has 15 residues. From germline, CDR1 is SGHVS and CDR2 FQNEAQ.

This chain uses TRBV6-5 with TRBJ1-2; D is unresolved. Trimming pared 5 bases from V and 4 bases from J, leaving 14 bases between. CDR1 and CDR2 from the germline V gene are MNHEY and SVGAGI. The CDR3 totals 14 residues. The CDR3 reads CASSNPRVLYGYTF. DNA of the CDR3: TGTGCCAGCAGTAACCCCCGGGTGCTCTATGGCTACACCTTC.

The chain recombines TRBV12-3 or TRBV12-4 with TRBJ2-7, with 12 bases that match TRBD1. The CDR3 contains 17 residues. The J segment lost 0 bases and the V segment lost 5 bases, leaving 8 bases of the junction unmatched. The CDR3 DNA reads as TGTGCCAGCAGTAGAGTCACGGGACAGGGGGCCTCCTACGAGCAGTACTTC. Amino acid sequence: CASSRVTGQGASYEQYF.

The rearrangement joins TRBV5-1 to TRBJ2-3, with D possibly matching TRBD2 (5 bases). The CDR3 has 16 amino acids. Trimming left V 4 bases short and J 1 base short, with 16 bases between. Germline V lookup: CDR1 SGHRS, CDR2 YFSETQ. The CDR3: CASSGGGPGGTDTQYF. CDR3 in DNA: TGCGCCAGCAGCGGAGGAGGTCCCGGGGGCACAGATACGCAGTATTTT.

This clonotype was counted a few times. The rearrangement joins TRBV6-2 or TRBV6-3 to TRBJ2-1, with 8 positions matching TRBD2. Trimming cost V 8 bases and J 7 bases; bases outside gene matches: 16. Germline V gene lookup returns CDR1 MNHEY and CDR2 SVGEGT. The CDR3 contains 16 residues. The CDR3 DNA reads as TGTGCCAGCCGTCGTGTACCCAGCGGGAGTAATAATGAGCAGTTCTTC. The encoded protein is CASRRVPSGSNNEQFF.